The T cell receptor beta chain described here comes from a study of metastatic and nonmetastatic thyroid tumors. Study-level background: For malignant and benign thyroid patients, tumor or nodule tissue and blood were the sources whose repertoires were compared. Study-wide points: As reported, TCR beta diversity in blood and tumor was significantly higher in malignant thyroid tumors than in benign nodules.

This clone was found many times. Its antigen remains unidentified. MiXCR was used by TCRdb to re-call the PCR reads. The data show around 17,000 clones, roughly a quarter seen once. Losses at the gene ends were 6 bases for V and 8 bases for J; bases not matched to a gene: 8. The germline gives CDR1 DFQATT, CDR2 SNEGSKA (reference sequence). The CDR3 length is 12 residues. Every patient was untreated before thyroid surgery. This chain uses TRBV20-1 with TRBJ1-2; TRBD1 matches at 8 bases. The TCR comes from a female donor with papillary thyroid cancer or a benign thyroid nodule (not recorded which). Some clones in this sample may be carry-over from other donors' samples. The sequenced sample consisted of adjacent normal tissue. CDR3: CSALGQGRGYTF. The CDR3 DNA sequence: TGCAGTGCCCTTGGACAGGGACGGGGCTACACCTTC.